A selection of T cell receptor beta chains follows, all from one sample in a study of blood T cell repertoires in COVID-19. Sequencing used immunoSEQ multiplex PCR; TCRdb keeps in-frame clones, though not all of them. The sample has tens of thousands of clones, about 92% seen once. The sequencing input was peripheral blood. The receptors were gathered from a man aged 45-65 years with acute or convalescent COVID-19. The CDR3 runs from the conserved cysteine through the conserved F or W. A D gene is named only where the DNA matches it firmly. Size values are once, few and many counts, or a class for expanded clones, and some rows have none.

d_call j_call v_call clone_size cdr3_aa cdr3_nt
TRBD1 TRBJ2-3 TRBV6-5 . CASSYSGQGIDTQYF TGTGCCAGCAGTTACTCTGGACAGGGGATAGATACGCAGTATTTT
TRBD1 TRBJ1-4 TRBV10-1 . CASKPGQGEGEKLFF TGCGCCAGCAAGCCGGGACAGGGGGAGGGTGAAAAACTGTTTTTT
TRBD2 TRBJ2-2 TRBV10-3 . CAISWGLAGTGGELFF TGTGCCATCAGTTGGGGCCTAGCGGGAACGGGCGGGGAGCTGTTTTTT
. TRBJ2-3 TRBV6-6 . CASSYSFGGTDTQYF TGTGCCAGCAGTTACTCCTTCGGGGGCACAGATACGCAGTATTTT
TRBD2 TRBJ2-3 TRBV5-1 . CASSLGSAGASDTQYF TGCGCCAGCAGCTTGGGCTCCGCGGGAGCGTCGGATACGCAGTATTTT
. TRBJ2-2 TRBV9 few CASSVVGNTGELFF TGTGCCAGCAGCGTAGTGGGCAACACCGGGGAGCTGTTTTTT
. TRBJ2-7 TRBV19 . CASRATGNEQYF TGTGCCAGTAGGGCGACAGGAAACGAGCAGTACTTC
TRBD2 TRBJ2-1 TRBV6-2/TRBV6-3 . CASSYLAGGLSEQFF TGTGCCAGCAGTTACCTAGCGGGGGGGTTGAGTGAGCAGTTCTTC
. TRBJ2-6 TRBV6-5 . CASLPHSSGANVLTF TGTGCCAGCCTACCCCACAGCTCTGGGGCCAACGTCCTGACTTTC
. TRBJ2-3 TRBV7-9 few CASSLVGSGDTDTQYF TGTGCCAGCAGCTTGGTCGGGTCGGGAGACACAGATACGCAGTATTTT
. TRBJ1-6 TRBV7-2 . CASSFLSQGNSPLHF TGTGCCAGCAGCTTCCTTTCACAGGGAAATTCACCCCTCCACTTT
. TRBJ2-7 TRBV5-6 . CASSFGFSYEQYF TGTGCCAGCAGCTTCGGGTTCTCCTACGAGCAGTACTTC
TRBD1 TRBJ1-1 TRBV4-3 many CASSQDNSGDRRAEAFF TGCGCCAGCAGCCAAGATAATAGTGGGGACAGGAGGGCTGAAGCTTTCTTT
. TRBJ2-4 TRBV19 . CASSQDQAKNIQYF TGTGCCAGTAGCCAGGATCAAGCCAAAAACATTCAGTACTTC
TRBD1 TRBJ1-3 TRBV5-1 . CASSLVQGASGNTIYF TGCGCCAGCAGCTTGGTTCAGGGGGCTTCTGGAAACACCATATATTTT
. TRBJ2-3 TRBV3-1/TRBV3-2 few CASSQGRAPGTQYF TGTGCCAGCAGCCAAGGAAGAGCCCCAGGTACGCAGTATTTT
. TRBJ2-3 TRBV5-1 . CASSLEGDHTDTQYF TGCGCCAGCAGCTTGGAGGGGGACCACACAGATACGCAGTATTTT
. TRBJ2-5 TRBV4-1 . CASSQPTSSNQETQYF TGCGCCAGCAGCCAACCTACTAGCAGCAACCAAGAGACCCAGTACTTC
. TRBJ2-5 TRBV6-2/TRBV6-3 many CASSSRLFSDGRKSGETQYF TGTGCCAGCAGTTCCAGGTTATTTTCGGACGGGAGAAAAAGTGGTGAGACCCAGTACTTC
. TRBJ1-1 TRBV5-1 . CASSSGGAGTEAFF TGCGCCAGCAGCTCCGGGGGGGCGGGCACTGAAGCTTTCTTT
. TRBJ1-5 TRBV7-9 . CASSREGNGNQPQHF TGTGCCAGCAGCCGCGAGGGTAACGGCAATCAGCCCCAGCATTTT
. TRBJ2-2 TRBV3-1/TRBV3-2 . CASSKQGPGELFF TGTGCCAGCAGCAAACAGGGTCCCGGGGAGCTGTTTTTT
. TRBJ1-5 TRBV9 few CASSVQDTNQPQHF TGTGCCAGCAGCGTCCAGGACACTAATCAGCCCCAGCATTTT
TRBD2 TRBJ2-7 TRBV28 . CASSFTLAGLSYEQYF TGTGCCAGCAGTTTCACTCTAGCGGGCCTCTCCTACGAGCAGTACTTC
TRBD1 TRBJ1-2 TRBV4-3 . CASSHLTGEKGGYTF TGCGCCAGCAGCCACCTCACAGGGGAAAAGGGTGGCTACACCTTC
. TRBJ1-6 TRBV28 . CASSLGDNQSSYNSPLHF TGTGCCAGCAGTTTGGGAGATAATCAAAGCTCCTATAATTCACCCCTCCACTTT
. TRBJ1-2 TRBV5-5 . CASSSGGFYGYTF TGTGCCAGCAGCTCCGGGGGTTTCTATGGCTACACCTTC
. TRBJ2-3 TRBV4-1 . CASSQAEGMDTQCF TGCGCCAGCAGCCAAGCTGAGGGAATGGATACGCAGTGTTTT
TRBD1 TRBJ2-2 TRBV7-7 . CASSPGQGAFGELFF TGTGCCAGCAGCCCCGGGCAGGGGGCTTTCGGGGAGCTGTTTTTT
. TRBJ1-5 TRBV5-8 . CASSFGVVQPQHF TGTGCCAGCAGCTTCGGGGTGGTTCAGCCCCAGCATTTT
TRBD2 TRBJ2-3 TRBV29-1 . CSVASGGLADTQYF TGCAGCGTTGCGAGCGGGGGGTTGGCAGATACGCAGTATTTT
TRBD2 TRBJ2-3 TRBV24-1 . CATSDPGLAGGPTDTQYF TGTGCCACCAGTGATCCGGGACTAGCGGGAGGGCCGACAGATACGCAGTATTTT
TRBD1 TRBJ2-5 TRBV5-1 . CASSLGTGLQETQYF TGCGCCAGCAGCTTGGGGACAGGGCTACAAGAGACCCAGTACTTC
TRBD2 TRBJ2-7 TRBV18 . CASSPGGTYEQYF TGTGCCAGCTCCCCGGGGGGTACCTACGAGCAGTACTTC
. TRBJ1-2 TRBV27 . CASSPDGYTF TGTGCCAGCAGTCCGGATGGCTACACCTTC
. TRBJ2-3 TRBV5-1 . CASSLTRAYTDTQYF TGCGCCAGCAGCTTGACGCGGGCCTACACAGATACGCAGTATTTT
. TRBJ1-6 TRBV6-5 . CASSRGQFYSPLHF TGTGCCAGCAGCAGAGGGCAGTTTTATTCACCCCTCCACTTT
. TRBJ2-5 TRBV30 . CAWSVGHQETQYF TGTGCCTGGAGTGTTGGACATCAAGAGACCCAGTACTTC
. TRBJ2-1 TRBV5-1 . CASSRGTAYNEQFF TGCGCCAGCAGCCGCGGGACGGCCTACAATGAGCAGTTCTTC
TRBD2 TRBJ2-7 TRBV27 . CASSLRGGSMIYEQYF TGTGCCAGCAGTTTAAGGGGAGGGTCAATGATCTACGAGCAGTACTTC
. TRBJ1-2 TRBV9 . CASSGTERYYGYTF TGTGCCAGCAGCGGGACAGAGAGATACTATGGCTACACCTTC
. TRBJ2-3 TRBV9 . CASSGLPTDTQYF TGTGCCAGCAGCGGGCTGCCCACAGATACGCAGTATTTT
TRBD2 TRBJ2-3 TRBV4-3 . CASSPYAGDHTDTQYF TGCGCCAGCAGCCCTTACGCGGGGGATCACACAGATACGCAGTATTTT
. TRBJ2-1 TRBV19 . CASSMGRGDEQFF TGTGCCAGTAGTATGGGGCGGGGCGATGAGCAGTTCTTC
. TRBJ1-2 TRBV9 . CASSVDTLSYGYTF TGTGCCAGCAGCGTGGACACCCTCTCCTATGGCTACACCTTC
. TRBJ1-1 TRBV9 . CASSVAGRNTEAFF TGTGCCAGCAGCGTAGCTGGGAGGAACACTGAAGCTTTCTTT
TRBD1 TRBJ1-2 TRBV4-3 . CASSRETGVGGYTF TGCGCCAGCAGCCGGGAGACAGGGGTCGGAGGCTACACCTTC
TRBD1 TRBJ2-7 TRBV18 . CASSRGGQTYEQYF TGTGCCAGCTCACGTGGGGGACAGACCTACGAGCAGTACTTC
. TRBJ2-3 TRBV19 . CASSSRGTSTDTQYF TGTGCCAGTAGTTCCCGCGGAACTAGCACAGATACGCAGTATTTT
. TRBJ1-2 TRBV21-1 . CASSKVGGDDGYTF TGTGCCAGCAGCAAAGTGGGCGGGGACGATGGCTACACCTTC
. TRBJ2-7 TRBV6-9 . CASSYRTGVNEQYF TGTGCCAGCAGTTATAGGACGGGGGTGAACGAGCAGTACTTC
. TRBJ1-2 TRBV5-6 . CASSPDSADYGYTF TGTGCCAGCAGCCCGGACAGCGCGGACTATGGCTACACCTTC
TRBD1 TRBJ2-7 TRBV7-9 . CASSRDRGRDEQYF TGTGCCAGCAGCCGGGACAGGGGTAGGGACGAGCAGTACTTC
TRBD1 TRBJ1-6 TRBV3-1/TRBV3-2 . CASSQEVTGASPLHF TGTGCCAGCAGCCAAGAGGTAACAGGGGCTTCACCCCTCCACTTT
. TRBJ1-3 TRBV5-1 . CASSLTPSDSPGNTIYF TGCGCCAGCAGCTTGACCCCATCGGACAGCCCTGGAAACACCATATATTTT
TRBD1 TRBJ1-2 TRBV7-3 . CASSALSGQAGYTF TGTGCCAGCAGCGCCCTCTCCGGACAGGCCGGCTACACCTTC
. TRBJ1-1 TRBV7-9 . CASSFPQGRGTEAFF TGTGCCAGCAGCTTCCCTCAGGGGAGGGGCACTGAAGCTTTCTTT
TRBD2 TRBJ2-2 TRBV9 . CASSKGLAGGIGELFF TGTGCCAGCAGCAAGGGACTAGCGGGAGGTATCGGGGAGCTGTTTTTT
TRBD1 TRBJ1-3 TRBV5-1 . CASSDRGGNTIYF TGCGCCAGCAGCGACAGGGGTGGAAACACCATATATTTT
TRBD1 TRBJ1-1 TRBV7-2 . CASSLGTGMNTEAFF TGTGCCAGCAGCCTCGGGACAGGAATGAACACTGAAGCTTTCTTT